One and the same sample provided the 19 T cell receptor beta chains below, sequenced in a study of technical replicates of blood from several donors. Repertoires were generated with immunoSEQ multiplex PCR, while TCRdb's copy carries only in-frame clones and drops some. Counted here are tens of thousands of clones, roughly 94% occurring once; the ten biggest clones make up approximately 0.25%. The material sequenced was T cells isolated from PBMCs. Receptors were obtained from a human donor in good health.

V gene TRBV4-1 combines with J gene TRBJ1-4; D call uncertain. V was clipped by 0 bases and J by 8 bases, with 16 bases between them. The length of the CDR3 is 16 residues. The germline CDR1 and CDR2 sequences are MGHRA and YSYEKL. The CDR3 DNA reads TGCGCCAGCAGCCAAGATCCCCTTAGCGTTCGAGAAAAACTGTTTTTT. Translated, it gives CASSQDPLSVREKLFF.

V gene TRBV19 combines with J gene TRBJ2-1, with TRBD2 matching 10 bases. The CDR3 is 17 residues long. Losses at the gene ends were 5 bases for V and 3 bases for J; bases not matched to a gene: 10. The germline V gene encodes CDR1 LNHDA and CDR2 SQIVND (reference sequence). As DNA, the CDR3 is TGTGCCAGTAGTGGGAGTCGACTAGCGGGCCTCTACAATGAGCAGTTCTTC. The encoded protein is CASSGSRLAGLYNEQFF.

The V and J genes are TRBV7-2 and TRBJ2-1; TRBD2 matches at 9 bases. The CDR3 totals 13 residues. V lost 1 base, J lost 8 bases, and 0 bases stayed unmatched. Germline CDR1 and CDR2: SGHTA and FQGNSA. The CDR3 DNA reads TGTGCCAGCAGCTTAGTAGCGGGGGATGAGCAGTTCTTC. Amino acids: CASSLVAGDEQFF.

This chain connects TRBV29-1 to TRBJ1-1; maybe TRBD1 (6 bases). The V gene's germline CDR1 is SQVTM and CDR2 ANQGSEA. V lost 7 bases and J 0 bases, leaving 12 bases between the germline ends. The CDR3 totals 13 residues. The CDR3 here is CSAQGFVNTEAFF. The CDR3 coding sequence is TGCAGCGCACAGGGCTTTGTGAACACTGAAGCTTTCTTT.

CDR3 sequence (DNA): TGTGCCAGCAGTGAATTACTGGTCCGTGAGCAGTTCTTC. It encodes CASSELLVREQFF. This chain links TRBV6-1 with TRBJ2-1; no reliable D call. Trimming cost V 2 bases and J 9 bases, with 11 bases left between them. CDR3 size: 13 residues. The germline gives CDR1 MNHNS, CDR2 SASEGT.

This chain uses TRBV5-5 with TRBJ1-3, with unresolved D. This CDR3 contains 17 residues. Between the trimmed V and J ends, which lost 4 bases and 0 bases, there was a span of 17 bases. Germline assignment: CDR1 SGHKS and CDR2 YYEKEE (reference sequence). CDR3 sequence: CASSPGFLGYSGNTIYF. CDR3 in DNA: TGTGCCAGCAGCCCGGGATTCCTCGGTTACTCTGGAAACACCATATATTTT.

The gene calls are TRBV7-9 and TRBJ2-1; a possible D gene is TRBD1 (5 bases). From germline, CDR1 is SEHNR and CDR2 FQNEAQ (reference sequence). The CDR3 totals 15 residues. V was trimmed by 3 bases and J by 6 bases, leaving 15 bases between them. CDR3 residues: CASSLGQGWFNEQFF. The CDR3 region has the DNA TGTGCCAGCAGCTTGGGGCAGGGTTGGTTCAATGAGCAGTTCTTC.

The CDR3 region has the DNA TGTGCCAGCAGTTCAGTGGGGACAGATAACACTGAAGCTTTCTTT. This codes for CASSSVGTDNTEAFF. The rearrangement uses TRBV6-5 and TRBJ1-1, with 7 nucleotides matching TRBD1. This CDR3 is built from 15 residues. The germline gives CDR1 MNHEY, CDR2 SVGAGI. Unmatched junction bases numbered 7, after V lost 4 bases and J lost 2 bases.

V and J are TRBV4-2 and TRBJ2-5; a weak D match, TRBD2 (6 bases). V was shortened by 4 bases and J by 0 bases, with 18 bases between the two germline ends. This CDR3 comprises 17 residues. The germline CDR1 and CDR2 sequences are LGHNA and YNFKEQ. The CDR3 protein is CASSRIWGGTDQETQYF. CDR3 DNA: TGTGCCAGCAGCCGAATTTGGGGCGGGACGGACCAAGAGACCCAGTACTTC.

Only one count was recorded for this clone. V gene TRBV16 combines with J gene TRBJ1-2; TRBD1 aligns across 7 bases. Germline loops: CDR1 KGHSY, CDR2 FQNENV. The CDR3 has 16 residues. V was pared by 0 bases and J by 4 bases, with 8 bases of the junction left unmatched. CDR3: CASSQSRGGGFYGYTF. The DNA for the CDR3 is TGTGCCAGCAGCCAATCCCGCGGAGGGGGCTTCTATGGCTACACCTTC.

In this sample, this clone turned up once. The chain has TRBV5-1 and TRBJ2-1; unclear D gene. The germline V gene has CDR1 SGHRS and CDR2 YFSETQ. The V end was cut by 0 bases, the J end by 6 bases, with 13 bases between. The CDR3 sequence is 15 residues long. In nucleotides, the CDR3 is TGCGCCAGCAGCTTGGGAGCCGTCGGTATCAATGAGCAGTTCTTC. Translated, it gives CASSLGAVGINEQFF.

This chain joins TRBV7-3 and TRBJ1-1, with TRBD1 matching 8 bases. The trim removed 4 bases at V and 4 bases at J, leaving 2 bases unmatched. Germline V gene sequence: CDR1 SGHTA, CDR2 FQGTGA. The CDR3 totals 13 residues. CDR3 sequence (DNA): TGTGCCAGCAGCTCCGGACAGGGCACTGAAGCTTTCTTT. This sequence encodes CASSSGQGTEAFF.

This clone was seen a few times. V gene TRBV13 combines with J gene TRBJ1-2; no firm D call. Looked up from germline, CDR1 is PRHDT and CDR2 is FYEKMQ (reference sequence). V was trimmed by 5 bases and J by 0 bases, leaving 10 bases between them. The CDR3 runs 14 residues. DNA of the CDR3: TGTGCCAGCAGCCGCCCGGGTACTAACTATGGCTACACCTTC. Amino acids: CASSRPGTNYGYTF.

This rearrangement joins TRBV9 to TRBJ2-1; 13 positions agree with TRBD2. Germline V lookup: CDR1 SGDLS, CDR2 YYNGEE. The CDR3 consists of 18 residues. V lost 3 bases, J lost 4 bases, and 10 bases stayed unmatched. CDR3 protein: CASSARARGLAGYNEQFF. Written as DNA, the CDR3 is TGTGCCAGCAGCGCCCGTGCCCGGGGACTAGCGGGGTACAATGAGCAGTTCTTC.

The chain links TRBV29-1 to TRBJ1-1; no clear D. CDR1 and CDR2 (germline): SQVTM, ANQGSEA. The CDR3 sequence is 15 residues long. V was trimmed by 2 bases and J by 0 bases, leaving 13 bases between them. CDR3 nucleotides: TGCAGCGTTGAATCGGGGTTACAATTGAACACTGAAGCTTTCTTT. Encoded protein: CSVESGLQLNTEAFF. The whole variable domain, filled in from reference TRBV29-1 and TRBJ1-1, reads SAVISQKPSRDICQRGTSLTIQCQVDSQVTMMFWYRQQPGQSLTLIATANQGSEATYESGFVIDKFPISRPNLTFSTLTVSNMSPEDSSIYLCSVESGLQLNTEAFFGQGTRLTVV.

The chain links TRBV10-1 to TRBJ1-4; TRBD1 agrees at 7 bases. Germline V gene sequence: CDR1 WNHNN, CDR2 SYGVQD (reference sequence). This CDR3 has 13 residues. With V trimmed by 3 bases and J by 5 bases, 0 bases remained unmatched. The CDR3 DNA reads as TGCGCCAGCAGTGAACAGGGGAATGAAAAACTGTTTTTT. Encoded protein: CASSEQGNEKLFF.

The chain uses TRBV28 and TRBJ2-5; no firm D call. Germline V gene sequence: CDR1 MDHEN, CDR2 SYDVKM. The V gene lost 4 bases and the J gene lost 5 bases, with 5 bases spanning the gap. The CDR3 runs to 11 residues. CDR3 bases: TGTGCCAGCAGTTCCGGTGAGACCCAGTACTTC. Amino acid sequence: CASSSGETQYF.

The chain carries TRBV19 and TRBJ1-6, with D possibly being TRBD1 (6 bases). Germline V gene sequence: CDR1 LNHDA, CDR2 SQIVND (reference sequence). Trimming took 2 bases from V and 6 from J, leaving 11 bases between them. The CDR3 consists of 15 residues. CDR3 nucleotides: TGTGCCAGTAGTATAACAGGGCTGGGTAATTCACCCCTCCACTTT. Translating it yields CASSITGLGNSPLHF.

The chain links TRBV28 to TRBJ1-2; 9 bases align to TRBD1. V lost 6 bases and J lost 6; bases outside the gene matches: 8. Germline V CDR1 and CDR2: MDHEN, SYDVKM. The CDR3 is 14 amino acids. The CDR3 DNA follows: TGTGCCAGCAGGTCCCGGGACAGGGTCCATGGCTACACCTTC. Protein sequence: CASRSRDRVHGYTF.